Sequencing of this T cell receptor beta chain was carried out in a study of graft-versus-host responses after intestinal transplantation. About the study: Each of the recipients got a multivisceral, liver-intestinal, or isolated intestinal transplant. Study findings and constraints: With peak circulating GvH clone levels came an association with early post-transplant HvG declines. Some patients had graft-donor T cell macrochimerism, and their allografts showed high graft-versus-host to host-versus-graft clonal ratios. Recipient marrow harbored GvH clones, some of which surfaced first in ileum or blood.

This table comes from immunoSEQ multiplex PCR, and its TCRdb copy is limited to in-frame clones, with some not included. The data contain 130,000 or so clones, more than 80% of them singletons. For this clone: Its antigen is undetermined.

This CDR3 comprises 15 residues. Germline V gene lookup returns CDR1 LNHDA and CDR2 SQIVND (reference sequence). The trim removed 5 bases at V and 9 bases at J, leaving 10 bases unmatched. The sequence came from a human donor who received an intestinal transplant. The V gene is TRBV19, the J gene TRBJ2-2; 9 nucleotides align to TRBD1. Source: unstimulated CD4+ T cells sorted from spleen or lymph node cells, taken before intestinal transplant. CDR3 sequence reads: CASSPGQGFIRELFF. CDR3 nucleotides: TGTGCCAGTAGTCCCGGACAGGGGTTCATCAGGGAGCTGTTTTTT.